This T cell receptor beta chain was observed in a study of T cell responses to AZD1222 COVID-19 vaccine. Points from the study as a whole: Spike-wide coverage was observed for vaccine-associated CD4 TCRs, with dominant responses at 160-218 and 743-854.

CDR3 length: 15 amino acids. Germline CDR1 LNHDA, CDR2 SQIVND (reference sequence). V lost 6 bases, J lost 9 bases, and 18 bases lay in between. Assay used: immunoSEQ multiplex PCR; TCRdb lists only in-frame clones, some missing. This table has more than 100,000 clones, roughly 91% appearing once. In regard to this clone: Its antigen is undetermined.

Sequencing used peripheral blood, obtained on day 0 of AZD1222 vaccination. The receptor was isolated from an adult in good health. The V and J genes are TRBV19 and TRBJ1-6; no clear D gene. The CDR3, as DNA: TGTGCCAGTAGGACTAAGACGGTCCAAGGTTCACCCCTCCACTTT. It codes for CASRTKTVQGSPLHF.